The entry below gives a single T cell receptor (beta chain) sequence along with its context. The CDR3 totals 12 residues. Germline V CDR1 and CDR2: ENHRY, SYGVKD. J was trimmed by 8 bases and V by 7 bases; bases with no gene match: 6. This sample is drawn from a study of long-term antiretroviral therapy in people with HIV. Researchers report immunoSEQ v3.0 was run at survey level. Clones were sequenced by immunoSEQ multiplex PCR, and TCRdb holds only the in-frame ones, with some missing. There are about 18,000 clones in the sample; around four fifths occur only once, and around 13% lies in the top ten.

The sequencing here drew on unsorted PBMCs, taken 0.3 years after starting antiretroviral therapy. The gene calls are TRBV10-3 and TRBJ1-2; 8 nucleotides match TRBD1. This clonotype was obtained from a woman aged 45 to 65 with HIV. This CDR3 is CAITPTGEGYTF. CDR3 sequence (DNA): TGTGCCATCACCCCGACAGGGGAGGGCTACACCTTC.